This TCR beta chain was sequenced in a study of memory CD4+ T cells and cytomegalovirus serostatus. Clones were read by immunoSEQ multiplex PCR, and TCRdb kept only the in-frame ones, dropping some. This table holds about 40,000 clones, more than 60% found once. Single viable CD3+CD4+CD8-CD45RO+ cells were sorted as the memory CD4+ T cells. Total CD4+ T cells were enriched by CD4 positive selection. With regard to this clone: Its antigen remains unknown.

General observations from the study: About two fifths of the roughly 160 known CMV-associated TCRbeta sequences appeared in CD4+ memory.

Sequenced material: memory CD4+ T cells from blood. The origin of this receptor is an adult in good health and CMV-seronegative.

In DNA form, the CDR3 reads TGTGCCAGCAGTTACCGTAGGCAGGGGATGCTTGGCTACACCTTC. Translating gives CASSYRRQGMLGYTF. V is TRBV6-5 and J is TRBJ1-2; tentative D call: TRBD1 (6 bases). This CDR3 region has 15 residues. V dropped 2 bases and J dropped 7 bases, with 17 bases sitting between them. Germline CDR1 and CDR2: MNHEY and SVGAGI.